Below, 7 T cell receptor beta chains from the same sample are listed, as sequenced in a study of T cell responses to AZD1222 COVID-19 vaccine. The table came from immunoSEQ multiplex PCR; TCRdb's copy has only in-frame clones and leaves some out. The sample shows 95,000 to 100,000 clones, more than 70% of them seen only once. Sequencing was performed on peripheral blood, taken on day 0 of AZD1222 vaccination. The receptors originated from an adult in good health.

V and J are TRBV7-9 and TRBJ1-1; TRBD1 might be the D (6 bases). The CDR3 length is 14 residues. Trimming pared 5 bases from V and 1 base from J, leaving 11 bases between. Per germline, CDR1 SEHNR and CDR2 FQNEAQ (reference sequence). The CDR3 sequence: CASSTRGANTEAFF. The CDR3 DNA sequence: TGTGCCAGCAGCACCAGGGGTGCGAACACTGAAGCTTTCTTT.

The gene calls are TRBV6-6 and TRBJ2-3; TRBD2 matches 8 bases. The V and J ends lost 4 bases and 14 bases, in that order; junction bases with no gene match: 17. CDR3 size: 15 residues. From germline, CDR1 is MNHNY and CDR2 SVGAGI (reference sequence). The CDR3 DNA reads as TGTGCCAGCAGTTCTCTTGTCTCCCGCGGGAGGACGGTGTATTTT. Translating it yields CASSSLVSRGRTVYF.

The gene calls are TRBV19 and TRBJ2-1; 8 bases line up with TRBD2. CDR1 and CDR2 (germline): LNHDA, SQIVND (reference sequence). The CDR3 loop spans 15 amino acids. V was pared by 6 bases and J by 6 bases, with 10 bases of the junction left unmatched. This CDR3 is CASRVTAGAGNEQFF. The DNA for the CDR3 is TGTGCCAGTAGAGTAACAGCGGGAGCGGGCAATGAGCAGTTCTTC.

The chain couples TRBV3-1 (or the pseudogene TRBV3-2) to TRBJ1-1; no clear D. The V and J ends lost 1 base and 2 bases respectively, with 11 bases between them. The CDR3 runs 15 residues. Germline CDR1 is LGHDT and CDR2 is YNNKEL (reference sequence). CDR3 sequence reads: CASSQASADNTEAFF. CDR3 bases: TGTGCCAGCAGCCAAGCATCAGCCGATAACACTGAAGCTTTCTTT.

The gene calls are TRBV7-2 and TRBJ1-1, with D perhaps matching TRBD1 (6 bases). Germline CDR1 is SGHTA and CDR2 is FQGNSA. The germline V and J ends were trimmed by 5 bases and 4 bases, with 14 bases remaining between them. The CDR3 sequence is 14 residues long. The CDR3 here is CASSLAGQSTEAFF. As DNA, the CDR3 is TGTGCCAGCAGCCTCGCCGGACAGTCCACTGAAGCTTTCTTT.

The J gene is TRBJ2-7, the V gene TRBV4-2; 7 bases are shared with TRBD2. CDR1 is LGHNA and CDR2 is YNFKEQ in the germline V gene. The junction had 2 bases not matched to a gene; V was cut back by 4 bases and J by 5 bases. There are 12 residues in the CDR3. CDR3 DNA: TGTGCCAGCAGCCCAACTAGCGACGAGCAGTACTTC. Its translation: CASSPTSDEQYF.

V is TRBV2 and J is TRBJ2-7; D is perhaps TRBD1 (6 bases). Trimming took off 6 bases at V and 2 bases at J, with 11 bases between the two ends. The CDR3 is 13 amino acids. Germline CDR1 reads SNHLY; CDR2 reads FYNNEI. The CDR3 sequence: CASRFGDTYEQYF. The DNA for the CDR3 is TGTGCCAGCAGGTTCGGGGACACCTACGAGCAGTACTTC. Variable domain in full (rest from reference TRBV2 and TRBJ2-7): EPEVTQTPSHQVTQMGQEVILRCVPISNHLYFYWYRQILGQKVEFLVSFYNNEISEKSEIFDDQFSVERPDGSNFTLKIRSTKLEDSAMYFCASRFGDTYEQYFGPGTRLTVT.